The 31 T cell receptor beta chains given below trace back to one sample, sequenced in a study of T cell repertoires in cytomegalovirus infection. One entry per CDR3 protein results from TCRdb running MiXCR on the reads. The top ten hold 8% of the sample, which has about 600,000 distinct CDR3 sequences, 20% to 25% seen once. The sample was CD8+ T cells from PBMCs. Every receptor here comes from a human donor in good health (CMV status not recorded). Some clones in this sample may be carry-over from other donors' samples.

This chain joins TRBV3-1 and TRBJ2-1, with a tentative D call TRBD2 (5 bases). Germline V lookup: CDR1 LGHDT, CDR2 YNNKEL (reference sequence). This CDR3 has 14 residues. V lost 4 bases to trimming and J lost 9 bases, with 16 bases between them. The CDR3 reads CASSPNTSPAEQFF. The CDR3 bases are TGTGCCAGCAGCCCAAATACTAGTCCGGCTGAGCAGTTCTTC.

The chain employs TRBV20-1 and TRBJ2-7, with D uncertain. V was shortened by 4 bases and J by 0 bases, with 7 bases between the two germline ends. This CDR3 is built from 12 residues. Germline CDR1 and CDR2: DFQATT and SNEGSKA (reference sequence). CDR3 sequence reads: CSAIVTSYEQYF. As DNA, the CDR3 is TGCAGTGCTATAGTCACCTCCTACGAGCAGTACTTC.

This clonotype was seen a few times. The CDR3 nucleotides read TGCGCCAGCACCAGGCGGGGGGGCGAAGGGACTGAAGCTTTCTTT. This codes for CASTRRGGEGTEAFF. V is TRBV5-1 and J is TRBJ1-1; TRBD1 might be the D (6 bases). The V end was cut by 6 bases, the J end by 5 bases, with 20 bases between. CDR3 length equals 15 residues. CDR1 is SGHRS, CDR2 YFSETQ, per germline.

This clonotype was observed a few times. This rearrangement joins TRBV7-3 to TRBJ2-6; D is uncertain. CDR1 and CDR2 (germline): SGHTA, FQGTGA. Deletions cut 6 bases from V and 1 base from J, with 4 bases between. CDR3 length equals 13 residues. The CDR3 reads CASRSSGANVLTF. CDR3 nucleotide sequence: TGTGCCAGCAGGTCTTCTGGGGCCAACGTCCTGACTTTC.

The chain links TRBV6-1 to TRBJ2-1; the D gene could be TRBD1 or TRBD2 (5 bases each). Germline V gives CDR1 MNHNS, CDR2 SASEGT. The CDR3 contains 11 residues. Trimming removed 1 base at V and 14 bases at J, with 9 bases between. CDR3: CASSEGGEKFF. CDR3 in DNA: TGTGCCAGCAGTGAAGGAGGGGAGAAGTTCTTC.

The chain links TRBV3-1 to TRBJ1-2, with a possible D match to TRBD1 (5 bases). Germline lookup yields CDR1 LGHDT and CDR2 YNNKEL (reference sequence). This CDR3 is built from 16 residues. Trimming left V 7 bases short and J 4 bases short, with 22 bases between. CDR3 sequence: CASTPGGAGGTYGYTF. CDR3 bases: TGTGCCAGCACTCCGGGCGGGGCTGGGGGAACCTATGGCTACACCTTC.

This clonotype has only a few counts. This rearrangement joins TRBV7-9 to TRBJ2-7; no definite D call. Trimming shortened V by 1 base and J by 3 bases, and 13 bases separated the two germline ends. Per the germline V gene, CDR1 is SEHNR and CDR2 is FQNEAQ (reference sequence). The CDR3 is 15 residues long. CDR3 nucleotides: TGTGCCAGCAGCTTAGTGAAAGGGATCCACTACGAGCAGTACTTC. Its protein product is CASSLVKGIHYEQYF.

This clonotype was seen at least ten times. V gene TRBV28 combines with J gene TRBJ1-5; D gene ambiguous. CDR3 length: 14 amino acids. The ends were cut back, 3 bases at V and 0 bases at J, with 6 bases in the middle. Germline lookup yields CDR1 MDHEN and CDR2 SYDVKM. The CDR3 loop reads CASSFPFSNQPQHF. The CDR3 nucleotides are TGTGCCAGCAGTTTTCCCTTTAGCAATCAGCCCCAGCATTTT. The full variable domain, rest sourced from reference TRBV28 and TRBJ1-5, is DVKVTQSSRYLVKRTGEKVFLECVQDMDHENMFWYRQDPGLGLRLIYFSYDVKMKEKGDIPEGYSVSREKKERFSLILESASTNQTSMYLCASSFPFSNQPQHFGDGTRLSIL.

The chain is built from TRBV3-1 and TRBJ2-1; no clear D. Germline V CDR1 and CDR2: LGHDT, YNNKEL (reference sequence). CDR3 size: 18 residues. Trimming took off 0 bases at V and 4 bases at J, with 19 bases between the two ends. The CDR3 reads CASSQDTLLTRKYNEQFF. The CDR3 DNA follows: TGTGCCAGCAGCCAAGATACCTTGCTCACTCGGAAGTACAATGAGCAGTTCTTC.

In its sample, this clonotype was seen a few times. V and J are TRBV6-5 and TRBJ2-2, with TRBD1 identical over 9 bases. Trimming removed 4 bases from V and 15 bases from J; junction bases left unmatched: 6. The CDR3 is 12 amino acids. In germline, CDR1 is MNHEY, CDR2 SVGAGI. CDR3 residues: CASSLGQGVVFF. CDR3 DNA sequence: TGTGCCAGCAGTTTGGGACAGGGAGTGGTGTTTTTT.

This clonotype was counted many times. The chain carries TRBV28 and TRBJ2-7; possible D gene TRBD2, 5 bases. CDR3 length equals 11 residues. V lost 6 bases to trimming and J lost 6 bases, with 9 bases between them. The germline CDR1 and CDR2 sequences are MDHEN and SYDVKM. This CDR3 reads CASSPGGEQYV. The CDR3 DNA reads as TGTGCCAGCAGCCCTGGAGGCGAGCAGTACGTC.

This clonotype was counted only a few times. CDR3 region: CASSLGPSGGLNNEQFF. CDR3 in DNA: TGTGCCAGCAGCTTAGGTCCTAGCGGGGGGCTTAACAATGAGCAGTTCTTC. The gene calls are TRBV7-9 and TRBJ2-1; 11 nucleotides align to TRBD2. This CDR3 region has 17 residues. The V and J ends lost 1 base and 5 bases, in that order; junction bases with no gene match: 7. Germline lookup yields CDR1 SEHNR and CDR2 FQNEAQ (reference sequence).

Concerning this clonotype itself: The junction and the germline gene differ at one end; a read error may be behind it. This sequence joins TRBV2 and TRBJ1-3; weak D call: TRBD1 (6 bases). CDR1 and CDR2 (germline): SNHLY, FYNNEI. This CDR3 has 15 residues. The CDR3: CVSSGGTLDGNTIYF. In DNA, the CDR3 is TGTGTCAGCAGTGGGGGGACACTGGATGGAAACACCATATATTTT.

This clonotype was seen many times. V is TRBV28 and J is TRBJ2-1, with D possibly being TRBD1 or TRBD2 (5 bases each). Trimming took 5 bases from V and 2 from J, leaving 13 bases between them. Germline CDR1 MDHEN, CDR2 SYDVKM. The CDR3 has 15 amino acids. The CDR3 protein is CASSNRDLPYNEQFF. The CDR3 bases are TGTGCCAGCAGTAACCGGGACCTCCCCTACAATGAGCAGTTCTTC.

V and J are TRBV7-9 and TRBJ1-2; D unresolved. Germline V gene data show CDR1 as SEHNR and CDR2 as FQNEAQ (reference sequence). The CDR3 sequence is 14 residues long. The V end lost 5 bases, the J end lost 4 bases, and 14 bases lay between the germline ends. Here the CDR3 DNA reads TGTGCCAGCAGCCCGAGTGACGTCCGCTATGGCTACACCTTC. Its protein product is CASSPSDVRYGYTF.

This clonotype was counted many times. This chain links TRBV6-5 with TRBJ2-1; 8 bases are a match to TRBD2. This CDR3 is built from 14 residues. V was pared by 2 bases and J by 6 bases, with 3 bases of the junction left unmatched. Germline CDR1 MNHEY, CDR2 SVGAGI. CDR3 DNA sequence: TGTGCCAGCAGTTACGGACTAGCAGGCAATGAGCAGTTCTTC. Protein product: CASSYGLAGNEQFF.

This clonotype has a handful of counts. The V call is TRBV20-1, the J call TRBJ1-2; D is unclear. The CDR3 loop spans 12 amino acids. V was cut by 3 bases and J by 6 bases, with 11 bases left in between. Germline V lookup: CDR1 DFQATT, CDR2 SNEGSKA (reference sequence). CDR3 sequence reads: CSASGNRDGYTF. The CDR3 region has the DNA TGCAGTGCTAGTGGAAACCGGGATGGCTACACCTTC.

The CDR3 DNA reads as TGCGCCAGCAGCTTGGCTGGGTCCGTGAACACTGAAGCTTTCTTT. This gives the protein CASSLAGSVNTEAFF. The chain combines TRBV5-1 with TRBJ1-1; no firm D call. Germline CDR1 SGHRS, CDR2 YFSETQ. V shed 0 bases and J shed 0 bases, with 9 bases lying between them. This CDR3 contains 15 residues.

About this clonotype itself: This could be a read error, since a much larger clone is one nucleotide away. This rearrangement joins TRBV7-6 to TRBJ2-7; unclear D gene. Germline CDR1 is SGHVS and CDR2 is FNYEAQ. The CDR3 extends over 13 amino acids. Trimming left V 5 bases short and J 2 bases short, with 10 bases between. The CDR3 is CASSPIETYEQYF. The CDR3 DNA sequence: TGTGCCAGCAGCCCGATCGAAACCTACGAGCAGTACTTC.

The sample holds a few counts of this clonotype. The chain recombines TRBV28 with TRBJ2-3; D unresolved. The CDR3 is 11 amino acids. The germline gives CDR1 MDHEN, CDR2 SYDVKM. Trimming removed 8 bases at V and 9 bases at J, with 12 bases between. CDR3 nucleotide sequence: TGTGCCAGCCCCCGGATGGGGACGCAGTATTTT. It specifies CASPRMGTQYF.

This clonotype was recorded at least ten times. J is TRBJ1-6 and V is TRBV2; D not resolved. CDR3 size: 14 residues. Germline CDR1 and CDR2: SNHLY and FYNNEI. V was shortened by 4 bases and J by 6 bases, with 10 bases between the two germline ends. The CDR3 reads CASSVSPINSPLHF. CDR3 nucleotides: TGTGCCAGCAGTGTCAGCCCAATTAATTCACCCCTCCACTTT.

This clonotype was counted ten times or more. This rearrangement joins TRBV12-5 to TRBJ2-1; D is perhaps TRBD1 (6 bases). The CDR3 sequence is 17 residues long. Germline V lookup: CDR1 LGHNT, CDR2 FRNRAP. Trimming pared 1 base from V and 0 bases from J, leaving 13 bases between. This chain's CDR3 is CASGLEGSGVSYNEQFF. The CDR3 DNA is TGTGCTAGTGGTTTGGAGGGATCAGGGGTCTCCTACAATGAGCAGTTCTTC.

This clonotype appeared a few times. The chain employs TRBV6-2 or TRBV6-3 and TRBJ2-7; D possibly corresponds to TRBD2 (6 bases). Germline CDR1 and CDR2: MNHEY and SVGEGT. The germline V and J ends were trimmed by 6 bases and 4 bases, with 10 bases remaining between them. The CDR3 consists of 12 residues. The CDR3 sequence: CASRDYAYEQYV. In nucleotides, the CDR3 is TGTGCCAGCAGGGACTATGCTTACGAGCAGTACGTC.

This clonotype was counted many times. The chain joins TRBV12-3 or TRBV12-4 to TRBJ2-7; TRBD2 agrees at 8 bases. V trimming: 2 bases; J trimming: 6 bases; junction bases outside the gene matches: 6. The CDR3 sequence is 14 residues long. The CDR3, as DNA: TGTGCCAGCAGTTTATTTGCGGGGGGAGCCGAGCAGTACTTC. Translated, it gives CASSLFAGGAEQYF.

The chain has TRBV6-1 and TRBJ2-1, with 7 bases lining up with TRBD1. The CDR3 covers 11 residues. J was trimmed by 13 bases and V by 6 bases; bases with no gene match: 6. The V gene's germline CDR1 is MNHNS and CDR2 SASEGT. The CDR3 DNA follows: TGTGCCAGCAGACTCGGGACAGTTCAGTTCTTC. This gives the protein CASRLGTVQFF.

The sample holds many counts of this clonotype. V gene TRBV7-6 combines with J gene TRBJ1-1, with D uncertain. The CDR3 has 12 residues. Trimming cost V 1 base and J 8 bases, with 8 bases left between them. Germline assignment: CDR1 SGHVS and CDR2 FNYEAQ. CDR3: CASSLEYGEAFF. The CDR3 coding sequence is TGTGCCAGCAGCTTAGAGTACGGAGAAGCTTTCTTT.

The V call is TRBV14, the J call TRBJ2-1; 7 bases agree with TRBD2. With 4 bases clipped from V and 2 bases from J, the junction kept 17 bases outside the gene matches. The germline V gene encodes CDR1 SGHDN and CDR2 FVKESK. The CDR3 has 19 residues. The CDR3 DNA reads TGTGCCAGCAGCCGCTCCGGATCCAGCGGGGTTAGAGCCTACAATGAGCAGTTCTTC. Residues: CASSRSGSSGVRAYNEQFF.

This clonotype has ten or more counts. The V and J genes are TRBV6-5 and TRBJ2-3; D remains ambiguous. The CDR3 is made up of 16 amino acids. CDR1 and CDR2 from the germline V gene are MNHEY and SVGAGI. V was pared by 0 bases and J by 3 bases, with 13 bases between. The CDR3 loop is CASSYSRLGWTDTQYF. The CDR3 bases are TGTGCCAGCAGTTACTCAAGACTCGGATGGACAGATACGCAGTATTTT.

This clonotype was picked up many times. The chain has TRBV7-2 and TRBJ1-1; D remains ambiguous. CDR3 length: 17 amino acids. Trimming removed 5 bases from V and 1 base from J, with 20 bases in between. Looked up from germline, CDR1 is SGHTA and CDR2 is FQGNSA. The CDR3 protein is CASSRMAASGPNTEAFF. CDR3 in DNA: TGTGCCAGCAGCCGGATGGCAGCCTCAGGCCCGAACACTGAAGCTTTCTTT.

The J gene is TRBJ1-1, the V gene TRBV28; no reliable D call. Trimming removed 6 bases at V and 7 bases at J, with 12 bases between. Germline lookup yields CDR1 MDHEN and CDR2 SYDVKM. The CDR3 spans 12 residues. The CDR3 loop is CASSRTRGEAFF. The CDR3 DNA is TGTGCCAGCAGCCGGACTCGAGGTGAAGCTTTCTTT.

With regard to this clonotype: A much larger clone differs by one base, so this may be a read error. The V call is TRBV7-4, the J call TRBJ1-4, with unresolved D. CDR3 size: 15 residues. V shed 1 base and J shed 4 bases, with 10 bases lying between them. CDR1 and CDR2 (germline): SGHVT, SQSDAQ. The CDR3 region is CASSLVSEGNEKLFF. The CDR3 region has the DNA TGTGCCAGCAGCTTAGTTTCCGAGGGTAATGAAAAACTGTTTTTT.